These 27 T cell receptor beta chains came from one sample sequenced in a study of T cell clones after liver transplantation. Measured with immunoSEQ multiplex PCR; TCRdb has only the in-frame clones, and not every one. The sample contains over 15,000 clones, 70% to 90% of which appear only once. The sample consisted of CD8+ T cells from blood, taken 48 months after liver transplant. Receptors originate from a human patient who received a liver transplant. Some T cells here may be from the graft donor.

Worth noting for this clone: Germline and junction disagree at one end, which may indicate a read error. The chain combines TRBV7-7 with TRBJ2-6; perhaps D is TRBD1 or TRBD2 (5 bases each). CDR1 and CDR2 from the germline V gene are SSHAT and FNYEAQ (reference sequence). The CDR3 is 14 residues long. The CDR3: CASIQGPGANVLTF. The CDR3 nucleotides read TGTGCTAGCATCCAGGGACCCGGGGCCAACGTCCTGACTTTC.

In this sample, this clone turned up once. This sequence joins TRBV9 and TRBJ2-3; D perhaps matches TRBD2 (6 bases). In germline, CDR1 is SGDLS, CDR2 YYNGEE. The CDR3 runs to 14 residues. Trimming removed 3 bases at V and 1 base at J, with 9 bases between. In nucleotides, the CDR3 is TGTGCCAGCAGCGGGAGGGATGGCACAGATACGCAGTATTTT. The encoded protein is CASSGRDGTDTQYF.

The V and J genes are TRBV7-9 and TRBJ2-1; 12 positions agree with TRBD1. Germline V gene lookup returns CDR1 SEHNR and CDR2 FQNEAQ (reference sequence). Losses at the gene ends were 6 bases for V and 7 bases for J; bases not matched to a gene: 4. There are 14 residues in the CDR3. CDR3 residues: CASRGQGARNEQFF. Here the CDR3 DNA reads TGTGCCAGCAGGGGACAGGGGGCGCGGAATGAGCAGTTCTTC.

V and J are TRBV4-3 and TRBJ2-1; 9 bases match TRBD2. CDR1 is LGHNA, CDR2 YSLEER, per germline. The CDR3 contains 15 residues. The V gene end was trimmed by 2 bases and the J gene end by 7 bases; junction bases not matched to a gene: 6. In DNA, the CDR3 is TGCGCCAGCAGCCAATGGCGGGGGGGCGAGAATGAGCAGTTCTTC. Its protein is CASSQWRGGENEQFF.

The chain couples TRBV19 to TRBJ1-5, with unresolved D. V shed 2 bases and J shed 0 bases, with 8 bases lying between them. From germline, CDR1 is LNHDA and CDR2 SQIVND (reference sequence). The CDR3 loop spans 15 amino acids. The CDR3 reads CASSIKGYSNQPQHF. The CDR3 DNA reads as TGTGCCAGTAGTATAAAAGGCTATAGCAATCAGCCCCAGCATTTT.

The chain is built from TRBV6-1 and TRBJ1-1, with 7 bases aligning to TRBD1. This CDR3 has 13 amino acids. Per germline, CDR1 MNHNS and CDR2 SASEGT. Losses at the gene ends were 6 bases for V and 5 bases for J; bases not matched to a gene: 6. This chain's CDR3 is CASRYRGGTEAFF. CDR3 sequence (DNA): TGTGCCAGCAGGTACAGGGGTGGGACTGAAGCTTTCTTT.

V and J are TRBV5-4 and TRBJ2-2; D might be TRBD1 or TRBD2, each matching 5 bases. This CDR3 has 16 amino acids. CDR1 is SGHNT and CDR2 is YYREEE in the germline V gene (reference sequence). V lost 3 bases and J lost 6, with 18 bases in between. The DNA of the CDR3 is TGTGCCAGCAGCTCCCGGGACGAAGGCTTCGCCGGGGAGCTGTTTTTT. Translating it yields CASSSRDEGFAGELFF.

The chain is built from TRBV27 and TRBJ2-7, with 8 nucleotides matching TRBD2. Germline V gives CDR1 MNHEY, CDR2 SMNVEV (reference sequence). The V and J ends lost 5 bases and 4 bases, in that order; junction bases with no gene match: 7. This CDR3 region has 14 residues. CDR3 bases: TGTGCCAGCAGTCCTCCGGGACTAGGGTACGAGCAGTACTTC. Encoded protein: CASSPPGLGYEQYF.

DNA of the CDR3: TGTGCCAGCAGACCACGGACTAGCCCCCATGAGCAGTTCTTC. Its translation: CASRPRTSPHEQFF. This rearrangement joins TRBV6-6 to TRBJ2-1; 8 bases line up with TRBD2. Per germline, CDR1 MNHNY and CDR2 SVGAGI (reference sequence). J was trimmed by 8 bases and V by 6 bases; bases with no gene match: 9. This CDR3 is 14 amino acids long.

This clone was seen ten or more times. The chain joins TRBV9 to TRBJ1-6, with D uncertain. The germline V gene has CDR1 SGDLS and CDR2 YYNGEE. V was cut by 3 bases and J by 7 bases, with 8 bases left in between. This CDR3 region has 13 residues. The CDR3 reads CASSADWNSPLHF. The CDR3 coding sequence is TGTGCCAGCAGCGCAGACTGGAATTCACCCCTCCACTTT.

This clone is termed large. The rearrangement links TRBV4-2 to TRBJ2-7, with D unclear. The CDR3 extends over 15 amino acids. Looked up from germline, CDR1 is LGHNA and CDR2 is YNFKEQ. Trimming stripped 3 bases from V and 2 bases from J, with 14 bases between. The CDR3 DNA follows: TGTGCCAGCAGCCATGAGAGAGGAAAGACCTACGAGCAGTACTTC. Its translation: CASSHERGKTYEQYF.

This clone has only one observation. The chain has TRBV15 and TRBJ2-7; 7 bases line up with TRBD1. With V trimmed by 4 bases and J by 7 bases, 10 bases remained unmatched. CDR3 length: 14 amino acids. Germline V gene sequence: CDR1 LNHNV, CDR2 YYDKDF (reference sequence). This CDR3 is CATSNRDRGSEQYF. CDR3 DNA: TGTGCCACCAGCAACCGGGACAGAGGGTCAGAGCAGTACTTC.

This rearrangement joins TRBV9 to TRBJ2-2; 11 bases are a match to TRBD2. This CDR3 region has 17 residues. Trimming took 4 bases from V and 5 from J; bases not matched to a gene: 10. In germline, CDR1 is SGDLS, CDR2 YYNGEE. The CDR3 DNA sequence: TGTGCCAGCAGCATCTCGGCTAGCGGGAGGAGGACCGGGGAGCTGTTTTTT. Translating it yields CASSISASGRRTGELFF.

The CDR3 DNA sequence: TGTGCCACCTTACTACCGGGAGTGGGACAAAACATTCAGTACTTC. Amino acid sequence: CATLLPGVGQNIQYF. V usage is TRBV2 and J usage is TRBJ2-4; TRBD2 is a possible D gene (6 bases). Germline CDR1 and CDR2: SNHLY and FYNNEI. V lost 10 bases and J 5 bases, leaving 21 bases between the germline ends. The CDR3 is 15 amino acids.

This sequence joins TRBV28 and TRBJ2-5, with D perhaps matching TRBD2 (6 bases). Germline V gene lookup returns CDR1 MDHEN and CDR2 SYDVKM. The CDR3 loop spans 14 amino acids. V was pared by 3 bases and J by 4 bases, with 12 bases between. The CDR3 here is CASSFGGEAETQYF. CDR3 sequence (DNA): TGTGCCAGCAGTTTCGGTGGGGAGGCAGAGACCCAGTACTTC.

The V call is TRBV2, the J call TRBJ2-1; D is uncertain. Between the trimmed V and J ends, which lost 2 bases and 9 bases, there was a span of 2 bases. Germline V lookup: CDR1 SNHLY, CDR2 FYNNEI. The CDR3 sequence is 10 residues long. In DNA form, the CDR3 reads TGTGCCAGCAGTGAATTTGAGCAGTTCTTC. Amino acids: CASSEFEQFF.

The chain links TRBV6-4 to TRBJ2-1; TRBD1 might be the D (6 bases). This CDR3 has 14 residues. CDR1 and CDR2 from the germline V gene are MRHNA and SNTAGT. The V end lost 0 bases, the J end lost 3 bases, and 6 bases lay between the germline ends. The CDR3 protein is CASSDSGGYNEQFF. DNA for the CDR3: TGTGCCAGCAGTGACTCAGGGGGCTACAATGAGCAGTTCTTC.

The rearrangement links TRBV9 to TRBJ1-3; no clear D gene. This CDR3 spans 12 amino acids. V shed 4 bases and J shed 4 bases, with 6 bases lying between them. Germline V gene sequence: CDR1 SGDLS, CDR2 YYNGEE. CDR3 region: CASSRRGNTIYF. In DNA, the CDR3 is TGTGCCAGCAGCAGGCGCGGAAACACCATATATTTT.

This chain links TRBV15 with TRBJ2-2; the match to TRBD1 covers 7 bases. Losses at the gene ends were 0 bases for V and 0 bases for J; bases not matched to a gene: 4. This CDR3 contains 17 residues. Germline loops: CDR1 LNHNV, CDR2 YYDKDF (reference sequence). The CDR3 bases are TGTGCCACCAGCAGAGATTGGGACAGTGCGAACACCGGGGAGCTGTTTTTT. This gives the protein CATSRDWDSANTGELFF. Using reference TRBV15 and TRBJ2-2 for the parts outside the CDR3, the full variable domain is DAMVIQNPRYQVTQFGKPVTLSCSQTLNHNVMYWYQQKSSQAPKLLFHYYDKDFNNEADTPDNFQSRRPNTSFCFLDIRSPGLGDTAMYLCATSRDWDSANTGELFFGEGSRLTVL.

This clone was recorded once. The V call is TRBV4-2, the J call TRBJ2-7; the match to TRBD1 covers 9 bases. Germline assignment: CDR1 LGHNA and CDR2 YNFKEQ. This CDR3 has 16 residues. The V gene end was trimmed by 1 base and the J gene end by 2 bases; junction bases not matched to a gene: 6. Here the CDR3 DNA reads TGTGCCAGCAGCCAAGGGGGGACAGGGTACCCCTACGAGCAGTACTTC. This encodes CASSQGGTGYPYEQYF.

This chain connects TRBV6-6 to TRBJ2-7; D not resolved. CDR1 and CDR2 from the germline V gene are MNHNY and SVGAGI (reference sequence). The V end was cut by 7 bases, the J end by 0 bases, with 4 bases between. The CDR3 covers 11 residues. The CDR3 loop reads CASTYSYEQYF. CDR3 DNA sequence: TGTGCCAGCACCTACTCCTACGAGCAGTACTTC.

The chain recombines TRBV7-9 with TRBJ2-7, with a tentative D call TRBD1 (5 bases). V gave up 0 bases and J gave up 2 bases, with 11 bases separating them. Germline V gene sequence: CDR1 SEHNR, CDR2 FQNEAQ (reference sequence). This CDR3 has 15 residues. CDR3: CASSLAGDGTYEQYF. In nucleotides, the CDR3 is TGTGCCAGCAGCTTAGCAGGGGATGGCACCTACGAGCAGTACTTC.

This chain links TRBV7-3 with TRBJ1-1, with D uncertain. The germline V and J ends were trimmed by 5 bases and 4 bases, with 20 bases remaining between them. The CDR3 has 16 amino acids. Germline V gene lookup returns CDR1 SGHTA and CDR2 FQGTGA. For the CDR3, the DNA is TGTGCCAGCAGCGGCGGCGAATTGGTACAAACCACTGAAGCTTTCTTT. Translating gives CASSGGELVQTTEAFF.

The chain recombines TRBV7-2 with TRBJ2-3; the match to TRBD2 covers 8 bases. CDR1 is SGHTA and CDR2 is FQGNSA in the germline V gene. The CDR3 consists of 13 residues. The ends lost 8 bases at V and 1 base at J; junction bases unmatched: 2. The chain's CDR3 is CASDSGGTDTQYF. DNA for the CDR3: TGTGCCAGCGATAGCGGGGGCACAGATACGCAGTATTTT.

The genes are TRBV7-9 and TRBJ2-3; perhaps TRBD2 as D (6 bases). Germline V gene sequence: CDR1 SEHNR, CDR2 FQNEAQ (reference sequence). This CDR3 has 14 amino acids. Trimming shortened V by 6 bases and J by 2 bases, and 12 bases separated the two germline ends. The CDR3 loop is CASRHTRDTDTQYF. In DNA, the CDR3 is TGTGCCAGCAGACATACGCGGGACACAGATACGCAGTATTTT. Full variable domain (outside the CDR3, taken from reference TRBV7-9 and TRBJ2-3): DTGVSQNPRHKITKRGQNVTFRCDPISEHNRLYWYRQTLGQGPEFLTYFQNEAQLEKSRLLSDRFSAERPKGSFSTLEIQRTEQGDSAMYLCASRHTRDTDTQYFGPGTRLTVL.

The chain uses TRBV6-5 and TRBJ2-5; D ambiguous. The CDR3 is 12 residues long. V lost 0 bases and J lost 5, with 4 bases in between. CDR1 and CDR2 from the germline V gene are MNHEY and SVGAGI. The CDR3 spells CASSYSSETQYF. The CDR3 DNA reads TGTGCCAGCAGTTACTCGAGCGAGACCCAGTACTTC.

The rearrangement joins TRBV29-1 to TRBJ2-3; weak D call: TRBD2 (7 bases). This CDR3 contains 15 residues. Germline V gene data show CDR1 as SQVTM and CDR2 as ANQGSEA. The ends were cut back, 6 bases at V and 3 bases at J, with 19 bases in the middle. Written as DNA, the CDR3 is TGCAGCGTAAGGGGGGGGATGTTAATAACAGATACGCAGTATTTT. This gives the protein CSVRGGMLITDTQYF.